A selection of T cell receptor beta chains follows, all from one sample in a study of vaccination effects on CD4 cells after COVID-19. Data came from immunoSEQ multiplex PCR; TCRdb stores just in-frame clones and leaves some out. The repertoire has about 45,000 clones, around 74% of them found once; the top ten carry approximately 28%. These TCRs are of unknown antigen specificity. Sample: CD4+ T cells from PBMCs cultured with a peptide pool, taken before COVID-19 vaccination. The receptors derive from a human donor who had a prior SARS-CoV-2 infection. The CDR3 runs from the conserved cysteine through the conserved F or W. The D gene is left open where the match is weak. A clone size is listed for some rows: how often the clone was seen (once, few, many), or a class if it is expanded.

D gene,clone size,V gene,J gene,CDR3 protein,CDR3 DNA
TRBD1,-,TRBV6-1,TRBJ1-6,CASSDRDRGDSPLHF,TGTGCCAGCAGTGACCGGGACAGGGGAGATTCACCCCTCCACTTT
-,few,TRBV7-9,TRBJ2-1,CASPAQGSSYNEQFF,TGTGCCAGCCCGGCCCAGGGGAGCTCCTACAATGAGCAGTTCTTC
TRBD2,-,TRBV7-2,TRBJ2-7,CASSVYVAGVSYEQYF,TGTGCCAGCAGCGTATACGTAGCGGGAGTTAGTTACGAGCAGTACTTC
-,-,TRBV30,TRBJ2-3,CAWSVRQGWDWAQYF,TGTGCCTGGAGTGTACGTCAGGGTTGGGACTGGGCGCAGTATTTT
-,-,TRBV12-5,TRBJ1-1,CASGFGGSSEAFF,TGTGCTAGTGGTTTTGGGGGTTCTTCTGAAGCTTTCTTT
-,-,TRBV27,TRBJ2-7,CASSLLGGEKSYEQYF,TGTGCCAGCAGTTTATTGGGGGGAGAGAAATCCTACGAGCAGTACTTC
TRBD1,-,TRBV7-2,TRBJ1-5,CASSFSQGGGQPQHF,TGTGCCAGCAGCTTTTCCCAGGGGGGTGGACAGCCCCAGCATTTT
-,-,TRBV6-5,TRBJ1-1,CARPGVRGTEAFF,TGTGCCAGGCCCGGGGTAAGGGGAACTGAAGCTTTCTTT
TRBD2,-,TRBV30,TRBJ2-5,CAWSVGLVGSETQYF,TGTGCCTGGAGTGTGGGACTAGTGGGTTCTGAGACCCAGTACTTC
-,once,TRBV5-6,TRBJ1-4,CASSFSRGEKLFF,TGTGCCAGCAGCTTCTCTCGCGGGGAAAAACTGTTTTTT
-,few,TRBV7-9,TRBJ2-3,CASSSDRVILYDTQYF,TGTGCCAGCAGCTCCGATCGTGTGATTCTTTATGATACGCAGTATTTT
TRBD2,-,TRBV7-8,TRBJ2-6,CASSLAGTSGSGANVLTF,TGTGCCAGCAGCTTAGCCGGGACTAGCGGCTCTGGGGCCAACGTCCTGACTTTC
-,once,TRBV25-1,TRBJ2-7,CASSVTESSYEQYF,TGTGCCAGCAGTGTCACAGAGAGCTCCTACGAGCAGTACTTC
-,-,TRBV2,TRBJ2-3,CASSYDSGSTDTQYF,TGTGCCAGCAGCTACGACAGCGGGAGCACAGATACGCAGTATTTT
TRBD2,once,TRBV2,TRBJ2-1,CASGGVEQFF,TGTGCCAGCGGGGGGGTTGAGCAGTTCTTC
-,-,TRBV16,TRBJ1-2,CASSRQMMSYGQTSYGYTF,TGTGCCAGCAGCCGCCAGATGATGAGCTACGGACAGACCTCCTATGGCTACACCTTC
TRBD1,-,TRBV5-1,TRBJ2-5,CASSPGQGGETQYF,TGCGCCAGCAGCCCAGGACAGGGTGGAGAGACCCAGTACTTC
-,-,TRBV10-3,TRBJ2-1,CAISEYRGAAWGHNEQFF,TGTGCCATCAGTGAGTACCGGGGTGCGGCCTGGGGACACAATGAGCAGTTCTTC
-,-,TRBV30,TRBJ1-1,CAWSVQMNTEAFF,TGTGCCTGGAGTGTCCAAATGAACACTGAAGCTTTCTTT
TRBD2,-,TRBV11-3,TRBJ2-5,CASSSLSTSGSGETQYF,TGTGCCAGCAGCTCCCTCAGCACTAGCGGGAGCGGAGAGACCCAGTACTTC
-,-,TRBV6-5,TRBJ1-1,CASRGVTNEAFF,TGTGCCAGCAGGGGGGTGACGAATGAGGCTTTCTTT
TRBD2,once,TRBV6-5,TRBJ2-1,CASSYTSGSFNEQFF,TGTGCCAGCAGTTACACTAGCGGGAGTTTCAATGAGCAGTTCTTC
-,-,TRBV11-2,TRBJ2-3,CASSPQADTQYF,TGTGCCAGCAGCCCCCAGGCAGATACGCAGTATTTT
TRBD1,-,TRBV18,TRBJ2-3,CASSHRGRNTDTQYF,TGTGCCAGCTCACACAGGGGGCGAAACACAGATACGCAGTATTTT
TRBD1,-,TRBV19,TRBJ1-4,CASSVAWDRGQREKLFF,TGTGCCAGCTCCGTAGCCTGGGACAGGGGACAACGCGAAAAACTGTTTTTT
-,-,TRBV24-1,TRBJ2-1,CATSDLRQNEFF,TGTGCCACCAGTGATTTGAGACAGAATGAGTTCTTC
TRBD1,-,TRBV3-1/TRBV3-2,TRBJ1-1,CASSQLDRRSTEAFF,TGTGCCAGCAGCCAGCTGGACAGGCGGTCCACTGAAGCTTTCTTT
-,-,TRBV5-1,TRBJ2-5,CASSLGGAGQETQYF,TGCGCCAGCAGCTTGGGCGGGGCGGGCCAAGAGACCCAGTACTTC
TRBD2,-,TRBV5-4,TRBJ2-3,CASSSKTTSGGGTDTQYF,TGTGCCAGCAGCTCCAAAACTACTAGCGGAGGAGGAACAGATACGCAGTATTTT
-,-,TRBV30,TRBJ1-3,CAWSIGLVSGNTIYF,TGTGCCTGGAGTATCGGACTGGTCTCTGGAAACACCATATATTTT
TRBD1,-,TRBV11-2,TRBJ1-2,CASTLNPGQENYGYTF,TGTGCCAGCACTCTAAACCCGGGACAGGAGAACTATGGCTACACCTTC
-,-,TRBV5-8,TRBJ1-6,CASSLLRERSPLHF,TGTGCCAGCAGCTTGTTGCGGGAACGGTCACCCCTCCACTTT
TRBD2,-,TRBV20-1,TRBJ2-1,CSASVAGVLGEQFF,TGCAGTGCTAGTGTAGCGGGAGTTCTGGGGGAGCAGTTCTTC
TRBD1,-,TRBV6-6,TRBJ1-1,CASSSTRTGVGTEAFF,TGTGCCAGCAGTTCCACACGGACAGGGGTCGGCACTGAAGCTTTCTTT
-,-,TRBV12-3/TRBV12-4,TRBJ1-1,CASAHTEAFF,TGTGCCAGCGCACACACTGAAGCTTTCTTT
TRBD2,-,TRBV5-6,TRBJ2-7,CASSNIAGGPNEQYF,TGTGCCAGCAGCAACATAGCGGGAGGGCCCAACGAGCAGTACTTC
-,-,TRBV7-3,TRBJ2-7,CASSSPSSYEQYF,TGTGCCAGCAGCTCCCCGAGCTCCTACGAGCAGTACTTC